This T cell receptor (beta chain) came from a study of blood T cell repertoires in COVID-19. In regard to this clone: At the DNA level, this CDR3 is encoded by other sequences in the same sample as well.

Participants came from about two dozen US areas, aged about 18 to 89 years. Among Cohort 3 donors, those recovered had two negative PCRs, clearance, or symptom resolution. CDR1 is SGHAT, CDR2 FQNNGV, per germline. Trimming removed 5 bases from V and 5 bases from J, with 19 bases in between. The CDR3 has 15 residues. Authors' data handling: Reference gene primer amplification gave nucleated cell count estimates. The repertoire was sequenced with immunoSEQ multiplex PCR; TCRdb's copy has only in-frame clones and lacks some. V and J calls plus clone size are reproduced from that table; the DNA served to infer D and trimming. This table has 200,000 to 250,000 clones, approximately 80% appearing once.

Input material: PBMCs or T cells enriched from blood (not recorded which). The receptor's source is a man aged 60 to 75 who had recovered from COVID-19. The rearrangement links TRBV11-2 to TRBJ2-7, with D maybe TRBD2 (7 bases). The CDR3 region has the DNA TGTGCCAGCAGCCTAGCTTTGCGGGGGCGGGACGAGCAGTACTTC. It yields the protein CASSLALRGRDEQYF.